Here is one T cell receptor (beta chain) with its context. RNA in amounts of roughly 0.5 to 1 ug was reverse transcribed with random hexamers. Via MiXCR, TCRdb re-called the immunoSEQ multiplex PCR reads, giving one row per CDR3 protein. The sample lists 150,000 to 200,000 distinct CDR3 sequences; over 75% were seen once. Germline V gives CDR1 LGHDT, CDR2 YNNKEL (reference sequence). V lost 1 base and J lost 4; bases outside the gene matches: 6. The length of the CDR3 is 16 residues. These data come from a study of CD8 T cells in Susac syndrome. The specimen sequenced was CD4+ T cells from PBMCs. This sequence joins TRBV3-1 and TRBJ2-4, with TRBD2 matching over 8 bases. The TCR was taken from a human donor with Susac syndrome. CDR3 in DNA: TGTGCCAGCAGCCAAGGACCAGCGGGAGTTAAAAACATTCAGTACTTC. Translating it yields CASSQGPAGVKNIQYF.